These 3 T cell receptor beta chains were sequenced from one sample in a study of identical twins. TCRdb used MiXCR to reprocess the 5' RACE reads, holding one entry per CDR3 protein. The table shows some 1,600,000 distinct CDR3 sequences, with about 31% occurring only once. Sequenced material: cord blood. The receptors shown here come from a newborn girl in good health.

This clonotype came up a few times. The chain couples TRBV20-1 to TRBJ2-5; 7 positions agree with TRBD2. The J call may be incorrect, as the DNA end agrees better with TRBJ2-7. This CDR3 spans 18 amino acids. Germline V gene lookup returns CDR1 DFQATT and CDR2 SNEGSKA (reference sequence). The CDR3 bases are TGCAGTGCTAGAGATTGGGGACTTAGCGGGCCCTCCCCCTACGAGCAGTACTTC. It codes for CSARDWGLSGPSPYEQYF.

The chain uses TRBV19 and TRBJ2-2; 9 bases fit TRBD2. The CDR3 length is 15 residues. After removal of 9 bases from V and 0 bases from J, the junction contained 5 bases not matched to a gene. Germline lookup yields CDR1 LNHDA and CDR2 SQIVND (reference sequence). The DNA of the CDR3 is TGTGCCAGCACATCTAGCGGGGCGAACACCGGGGAGCTGTTTTTT. This translates into CASTSSGANTGELFF.

The rearrangement links TRBV4-1 to TRBJ2-1, with TRBD2 matching over 14 bases. After removal of 2 bases from V and 10 bases from J, the junction contained 7 bases not matched to a gene. The CDR3 is 16 amino acids. Germline lookup yields CDR1 MGHRA and CDR2 YSYEKL. CDR3 sequence: CASSQLGLAGEREQFF. The DNA of the CDR3 is TGCGCCAGCAGCCAACTGGGACTAGCGGGAGAGCGCGAGCAGTTCTTC.